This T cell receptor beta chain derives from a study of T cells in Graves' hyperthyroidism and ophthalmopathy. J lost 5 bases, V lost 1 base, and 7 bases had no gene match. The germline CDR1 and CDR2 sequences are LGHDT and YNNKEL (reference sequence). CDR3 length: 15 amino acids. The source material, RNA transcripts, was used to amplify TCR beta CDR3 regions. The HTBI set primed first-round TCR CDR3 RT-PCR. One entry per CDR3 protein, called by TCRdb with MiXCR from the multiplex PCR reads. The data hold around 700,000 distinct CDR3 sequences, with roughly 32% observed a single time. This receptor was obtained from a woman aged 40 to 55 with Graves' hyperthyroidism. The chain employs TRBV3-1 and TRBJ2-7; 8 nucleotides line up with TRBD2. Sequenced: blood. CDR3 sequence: CASSQALGTRNEQYF. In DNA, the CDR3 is TGTGCCAGCAGCCAAGCCCTCGGGACTAGGAACGAGCAGTACTTC.